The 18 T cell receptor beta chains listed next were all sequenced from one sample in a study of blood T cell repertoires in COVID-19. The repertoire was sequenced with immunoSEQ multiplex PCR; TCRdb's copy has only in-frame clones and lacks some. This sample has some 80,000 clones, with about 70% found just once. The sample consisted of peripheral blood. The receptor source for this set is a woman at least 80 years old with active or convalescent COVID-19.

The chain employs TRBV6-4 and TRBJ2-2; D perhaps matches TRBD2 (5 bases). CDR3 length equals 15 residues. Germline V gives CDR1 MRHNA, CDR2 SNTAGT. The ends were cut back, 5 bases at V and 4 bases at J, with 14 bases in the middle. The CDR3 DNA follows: TGTGCCAGCAGTCCGGAGGACTCCACCACCGGGGAGCTGTTTTTT. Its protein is CASSPEDSTTGELFF.

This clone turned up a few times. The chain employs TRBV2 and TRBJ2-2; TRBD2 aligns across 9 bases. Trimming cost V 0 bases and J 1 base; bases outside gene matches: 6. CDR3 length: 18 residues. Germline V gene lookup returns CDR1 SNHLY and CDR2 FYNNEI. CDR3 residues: CASSEAPEAGGNTGELFF. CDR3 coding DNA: TGTGCCAGCAGTGAAGCGCCCGAAGCGGGGGGGAACACCGGGGAGCTGTTTTTT. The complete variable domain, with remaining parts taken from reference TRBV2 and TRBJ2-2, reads EPEVTQTPSHQVTQMGQEVILRCVPISNHLYFYWYRQILGQKVEFLVSFYNNEISEKSEIFDDQFSVERPDGSNFTLKIRSTKLEDSAMYFCASSEAPEAGGNTGELFFGEGSRLTVL.

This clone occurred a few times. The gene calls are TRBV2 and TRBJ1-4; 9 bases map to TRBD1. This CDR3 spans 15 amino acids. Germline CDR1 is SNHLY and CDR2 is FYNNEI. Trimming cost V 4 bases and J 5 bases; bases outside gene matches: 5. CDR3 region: CASSVDGTGNEKLFF. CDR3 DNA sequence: TGTGCCAGCAGTGTCGATGGGACAGGGAATGAAAAACTGTTTTTT.

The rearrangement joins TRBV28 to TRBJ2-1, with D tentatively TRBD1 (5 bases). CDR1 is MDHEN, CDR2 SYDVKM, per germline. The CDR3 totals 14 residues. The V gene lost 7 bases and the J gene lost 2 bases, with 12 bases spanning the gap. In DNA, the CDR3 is TGTGCCAGCAAACCAGGGTATCCCTACAATGAGCAGTTCTTC. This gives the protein CASKPGYPYNEQFF.

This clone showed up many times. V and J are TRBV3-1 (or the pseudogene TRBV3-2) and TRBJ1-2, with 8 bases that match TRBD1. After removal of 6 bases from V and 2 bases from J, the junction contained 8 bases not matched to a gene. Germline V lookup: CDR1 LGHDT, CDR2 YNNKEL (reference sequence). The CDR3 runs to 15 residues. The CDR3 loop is CASRNQGAQNYGYTF. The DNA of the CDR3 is TGTGCCAGCAGAAACCAGGGGGCCCAAAACTATGGCTACACCTTC.

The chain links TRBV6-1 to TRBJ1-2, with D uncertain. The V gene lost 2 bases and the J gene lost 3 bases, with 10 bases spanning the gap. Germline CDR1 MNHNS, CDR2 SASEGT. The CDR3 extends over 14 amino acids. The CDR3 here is CASSEIGVDYGYTF. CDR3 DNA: TGTGCCAGCAGTGAAATCGGGGTGGACTATGGCTACACCTTC.

The CDR3 DNA sequence: TGTGCCAGCAGCGCCGGGACAGGGGGTAAAGGCTACGAGCAGTACTTC. Amino acids: CASSAGTGGKGYEQYF. V gene TRBV5-6 combines with J gene TRBJ2-7; 11 nucleotides match TRBD1. V lost 4 bases and J lost 3; bases outside the gene matches: 9. Germline lookup yields CDR1 SGHDT and CDR2 YYEEEE. This CDR3 comprises 16 residues. The full variable domain, its missing parts supplied by reference TRBV5-6 and TRBJ2-7, is DAGVTQSPTHLIKTRGQQVTLRCSPKSGHDTVSWYQQALGQGPQFIFQYYEEEERQRGNFPDRFSGHQFPNYSSELNVNALLLGDSALYLCASSAGTGGKGYEQYFGPGTRLTVT.

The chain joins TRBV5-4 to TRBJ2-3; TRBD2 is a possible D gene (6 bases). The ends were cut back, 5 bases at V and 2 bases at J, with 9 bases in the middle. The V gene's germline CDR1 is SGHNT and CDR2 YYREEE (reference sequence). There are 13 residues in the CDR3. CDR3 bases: TGTGCCAGCAGTCGGGAGTTCACAGATACGCAGTATTTT. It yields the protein CASSREFTDTQYF.

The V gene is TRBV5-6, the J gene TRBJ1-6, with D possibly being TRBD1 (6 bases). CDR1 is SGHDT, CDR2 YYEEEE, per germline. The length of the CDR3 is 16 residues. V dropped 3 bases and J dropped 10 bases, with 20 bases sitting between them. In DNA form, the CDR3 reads TGTGCCAGCAGCTGGGGAACGAGGGGGGGAAGATCACCCCTCCACTTT. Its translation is CASSWGTRGGRSPLHF.

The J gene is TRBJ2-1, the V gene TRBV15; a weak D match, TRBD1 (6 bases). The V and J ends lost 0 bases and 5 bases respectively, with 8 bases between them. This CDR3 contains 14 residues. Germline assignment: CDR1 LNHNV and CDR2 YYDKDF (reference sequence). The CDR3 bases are TGTGCCACCAGCAGAGATACAGGGAACAATGAGCAGTTCTTC. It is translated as CATSRDTGNNEQFF.

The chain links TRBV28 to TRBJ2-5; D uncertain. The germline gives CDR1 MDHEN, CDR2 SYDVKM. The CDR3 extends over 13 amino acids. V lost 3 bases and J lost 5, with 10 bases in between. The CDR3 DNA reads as TGTGCCAGCAGTTTGCAGGTTTGGGAGACCCAGTACTTC. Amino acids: CASSLQVWETQYF.

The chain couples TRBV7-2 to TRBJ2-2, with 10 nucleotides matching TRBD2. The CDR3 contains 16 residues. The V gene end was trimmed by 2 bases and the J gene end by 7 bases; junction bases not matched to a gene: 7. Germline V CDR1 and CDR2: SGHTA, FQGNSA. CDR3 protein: CASSLRAGGPSGELFF. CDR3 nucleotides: TGTGCCAGCAGCTTAAGAGCGGGGGGGCCGAGCGGGGAGCTGTTTTTT.

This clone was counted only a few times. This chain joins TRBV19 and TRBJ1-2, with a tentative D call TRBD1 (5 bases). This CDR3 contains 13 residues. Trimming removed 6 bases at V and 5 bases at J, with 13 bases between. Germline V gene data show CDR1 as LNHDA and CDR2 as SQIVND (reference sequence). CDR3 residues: CASRGTDTYGYTF. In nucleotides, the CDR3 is TGTGCCAGTAGGGGAACGGACACGTATGGCTACACCTTC.

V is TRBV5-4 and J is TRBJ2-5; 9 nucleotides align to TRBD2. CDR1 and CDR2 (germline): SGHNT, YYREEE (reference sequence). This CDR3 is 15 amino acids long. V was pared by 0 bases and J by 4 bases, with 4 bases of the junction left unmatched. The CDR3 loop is CASSLVRGGAETQYF. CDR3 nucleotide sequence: TGTGCCAGCAGCTTGGTTCGCGGGGGGGCAGAGACCCAGTACTTC.

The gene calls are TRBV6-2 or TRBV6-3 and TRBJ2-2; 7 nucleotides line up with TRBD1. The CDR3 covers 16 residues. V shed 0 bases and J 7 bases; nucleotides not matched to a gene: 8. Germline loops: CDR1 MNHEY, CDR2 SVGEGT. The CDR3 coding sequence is TGTGCCAGCAGTTACTCGATTGGGACAGCTTACGGGGAGCTGTTTTTT. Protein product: CASSYSIGTAYGELFF.

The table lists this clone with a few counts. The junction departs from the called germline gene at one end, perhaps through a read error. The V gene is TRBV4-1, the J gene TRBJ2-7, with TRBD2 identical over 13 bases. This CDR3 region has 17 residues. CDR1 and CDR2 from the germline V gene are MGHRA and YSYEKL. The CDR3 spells CASSQGLAGFRSSEQYF. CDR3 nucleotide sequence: TGCGCCAGCAGCCAGGGACTAGCGGGGTTCCGGTCCTCCGAGCAGTACTTC.

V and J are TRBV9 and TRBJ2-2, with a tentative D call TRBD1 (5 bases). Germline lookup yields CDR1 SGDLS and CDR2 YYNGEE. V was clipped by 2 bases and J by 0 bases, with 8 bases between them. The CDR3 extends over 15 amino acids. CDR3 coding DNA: TGTGCCAGCAGCGTTGGGGCGACGAACACCGGGGAGCTGTTTTTT. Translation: CASSVGATNTGELFF.

CDR3 DNA sequence: TGTGCCAGCAGCCTAACAGGGGGCCCCTACAATGAGCAGTTCTTC. Amino acid sequence: CASSLTGGPYNEQFF. J is TRBJ2-1 and V is TRBV11-2, with TRBD1 identical over 9 bases. V was pared by 5 bases and J by 2 bases, with 4 bases of the junction left unmatched. The CDR3 is 15 residues long. The germline gives CDR1 SGHAT, CDR2 FQNNGV.